Sequencing of this TCR beta chain was carried out in a study of T-cell reconstitution after alpha-beta-depleted transplantation in children. The CDR3 sequence is 16 residues long. Germline V gives CDR1 LGHDT, CDR2 YNNKEL (reference sequence). The V and J ends lost 5 bases and 6 bases respectively, with 19 bases between them. A TCRbeta library incorporating unique molecular identifiers was prepared. TCRdb called the PCR reads again in MiXCR, with one record for every CDR3 protein. The sample lists about 500,000 distinct CDR3 sequences, approximately 29% occurring once. The receptor was isolated from a human donor who donated a stem cell graft to a child with aplastic anemia. The sample in question was PBMCs from the stem cell graft donor, obtained from the stem cell graft. This sequence joins TRBV3-1 and TRBJ2-2, with D tentatively TRBD1 or TRBD2 (5 bases each). CDR3 nucleotides: TGTGCCAGCAGCGACCGGCCGGGACCCCTAGCCGGGGAGCTGTTTTTT. This gives the protein CASSDRPGPLAGELFF.